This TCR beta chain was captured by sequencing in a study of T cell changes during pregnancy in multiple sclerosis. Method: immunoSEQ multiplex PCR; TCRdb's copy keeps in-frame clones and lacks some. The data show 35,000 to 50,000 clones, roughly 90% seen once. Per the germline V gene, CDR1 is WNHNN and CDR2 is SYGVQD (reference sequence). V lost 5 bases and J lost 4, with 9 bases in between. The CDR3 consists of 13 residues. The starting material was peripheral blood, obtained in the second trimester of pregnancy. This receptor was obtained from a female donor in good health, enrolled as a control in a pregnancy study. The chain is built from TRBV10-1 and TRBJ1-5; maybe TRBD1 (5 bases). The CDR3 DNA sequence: TGCGCCAGCAGTCAGCAGGGAAATCAGCCCCAGCATTTT. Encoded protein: CASSQQGNQPQHF.